Included here is one TCR beta chain sequence, with context. The antigen is unknown. The data are from a study of cytomegalovirus exposure and HLA in healthy donors. Study as a whole: The 100 million to 120 million unique TCR beta sequences, from about 170 million T cells, were found by an earlier analysis. Study-level points and caveats: Available immune exposure information covered CMV serostatus only. In a later analysis, CMV-associated beta chains were mostly HLA-associated, it appeared.

The CDR3 extends over 16 amino acids. Germline CDR1 reads MDHEN; CDR2 reads SYDVKM. V shed 5 bases and J shed 0 bases, with 13 bases lying between them. With 60 Vbeta and 13 Jbeta primers, the PCR was carried out. Authors' data handling: In a later analysis, the count reached some 83 million unique TCR beta chains, with around 10 million shared. Produced via immunoSEQ multiplex PCR; TCRdb's table is partial and in-frame only. D and trimming come from the DNA, and the V and J calls and clone size come from that table. The repertoire consists of some 150,000 clones, with 71% occurring once and the leading ten covering over 2.5%.

The TCR originated in a woman in her 30s in good health and CMV-seronegative. The V call is TRBV28, the J call TRBJ2-2, with a weak D call TRBD1 (6 bases). The sample taken for sequencing was PBMCs. CDR3 DNA sequence: TGTGCCAGCAGTGCAGGGGACGTCGCGAACACCGGGGAGCTGTTTTTT. Translated: CASSAGDVANTGELFF.